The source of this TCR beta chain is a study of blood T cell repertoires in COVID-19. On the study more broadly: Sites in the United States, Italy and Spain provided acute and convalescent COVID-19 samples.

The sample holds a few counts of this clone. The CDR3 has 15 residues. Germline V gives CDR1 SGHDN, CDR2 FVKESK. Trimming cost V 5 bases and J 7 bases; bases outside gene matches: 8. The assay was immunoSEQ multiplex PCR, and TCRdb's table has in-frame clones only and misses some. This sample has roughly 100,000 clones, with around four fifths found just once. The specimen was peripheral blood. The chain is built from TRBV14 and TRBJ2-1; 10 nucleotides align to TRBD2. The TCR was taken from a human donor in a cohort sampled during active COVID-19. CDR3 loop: CASSYSGGAANEQFF. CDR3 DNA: TGTGCCAGCAGCTACAGCGGGGGGGCCGCAAATGAGCAGTTCTTC.